These T cell receptor beta chains were read from a single sample in a study of chemoradiotherapy in HPV16-positive cancers. Only in-frame clones appear in the TCRdb table, and some are missing; sequencing was by immunoSEQ multiplex PCR. The table includes roughly 10,000 clones, over 65% detected once. This specimen was taken from a patient who underwent chemoradiotherapy. The receptors were sampled from a human donor with HPV-associated anogenital cancer. CDR3s include the opening cysteine and the closing phenylalanine or tryptophan. Each record gives: D gene, clone size, J gene, V gene, CDR3 protein, CDR3 DNA. D genes are given only for firm matches. The listing skips clone size in some rows; elsewhere it reads once, few, many or a size class.

TRBD1	NA	TRBJ1-6	TRBV2	CASSVRGENSPLHF	TGTGCCAGCAGTGTCAGGGGGGAGAATTCACCCCTCCACTTT
NA	NA	TRBJ2-5	TRBV19	CASSKGLLQETQYF	TGTGCCAGTAGTAAAGGACTGCTCCAAGAGACCCAGTACTTC
NA	few	TRBJ2-3	TRBV19	CASSQWLTGGDTQYF	TGTGCCAGCTCTCAATGGTTAACCGGTGGAGATACGCAGTATTTT
NA	NA	TRBJ1-2	TRBV4-1	CASSHQAFRGYTF	TGCGCCAGCAGCCACCAAGCCTTTAGGGGCTACACCTTC
NA	NA	TRBJ1-2	TRBV19	CASRIQGAYGYTF	TGTGCCAGTAGGATTCAGGGAGCCTATGGCTACACCTTC
TRBD1	few	TRBJ1-5	TRBV27	CASSPRDSRGHQPQHF	TGTGCCAGCAGTCCACGGGACAGCCGCGGGCATCAGCCCCAGCATTTT
TRBD2	NA	TRBJ2-5	TRBV19	CASSISSGGETQYF	TGTGCCAGTAGTATATCGTCCGGGGGGGAGACCCAGTACTTC
NA	NA	TRBJ1-6	TRBV5-4	CASSLSEGGRSPLHF	TGTGCCAGCAGCTTGTCGGAAGGGGGACGTTCACCCCTCCACTTT
NA	NA	TRBJ1-4	TRBV11-3	CASSHGISGHEKLFF	TGTGCCAGCAGCCACGGGATTAGCGGGCATGAAAAACTGTTTTTT
NA	once	TRBJ2-1	TRBV5-5	CASSLAGFTYNEQFF	TGTGCCAGCAGCTTGGCGGGATTTACCTACAATGAGCAGTTCTTC
TRBD1	NA	TRBJ2-7	TRBV4-3	CASSQVFSDRAYEQYF	TGCGCCAGCAGCCAAGTATTTTCGGACAGGGCTTACGAGCAGTACTTC
NA	NA	TRBJ2-1	TRBV20-1	CSARGVREQFF	TGCAGTGCTAGAGGAGTCCGTGAGCAGTTCTTC
NA	NA	TRBJ2-5	TRBV7-9	CASSLGHSGYTGIETQYF	TGTGCCAGCAGCTTAGGTCATTCTGGGTACACAGGGATTGAGACCCAGTACTTC
TRBD1	NA	TRBJ1-1	TRBV5-4	CASSTWTGNTEAFF	TGTGCCAGCAGCACCTGGACAGGGAACACTGAAGCTTTCTTT
TRBD2	NA	TRBJ2-1	TRBV7-9	CASSGKSTSGYNEQFF	TGTGCCAGCAGCGGAAAATCGACTAGCGGCTACAATGAGCAGTTCTTC
NA	NA	TRBJ2-3	TRBV5-1	CASSFVAAQRDTQYF	TGCGCCAGCAGCTTCGTAGCGGCCCAGAGAGATACGCAGTATTTT
TRBD1	NA	TRBJ1-3	TRBV6-6	CASRSGTGDGNTIYF	TGTGCCAGCAGATCCGGGACAGGGGATGGAAACACCATATATTTT
NA	NA	TRBJ2-3	TRBV4-3	CASSQDPRGPQYF	TGCGCCAGCAGCCAAGACCCTAGGGGACCGCAGTATTTT
NA	NA	TRBJ2-7	TRBV9	CASSVDLSYEQYF	TGTGCCAGCAGCGTAGACCTTTCCTACGAGCAGTACTTC
NA	NA	TRBJ2-1	TRBV9	CASSVVATPGASNEQFF	TGTGCCAGCAGCGTAGTAGCCACCCCGGGGGCAAGCAATGAGCAGTTCTTC
NA	NA	TRBJ2-7	TRBV19	CASSIDLVWGSPYEQYF	TGTGCCAGTAGTATAGATCTAGTGTGGGGATCCCCCTACGAGCAGTACTTC
TRBD2	NA	TRBJ2-3	TRBV6-6	CASRTGTSGDVDTQYF	TGTGCCAGCAGAACCGGGACTAGCGGGGATGTGGATACGCAGTATTTT
NA	medium-sized	TRBJ2-2	TRBV7-9	CASTALSPGELFF	TGTGCCAGCACCGCCCTTTCGCCCGGGGAGCTGTTTTTT
NA	NA	TRBJ1-4	TRBV7-9	CASSSGGLAKKLFF	TGTGCCAGCAGCTCGGGTGGGTTAGCGAAAAAACTGTTTTTT
NA	NA	TRBJ1-1	TRBV6-6	CASVLAGVNTEAFF	TGTGCCAGCGTTTTGGCAGGCGTTAACACTGAAGCTTTCTTT
NA	few	TRBJ1-3	TRBV7-6	CASSSDHRAGNTIYF	TGTGCCAGCAGCTCCGACCACAGGGCTGGAAACACCATATATTTT
TRBD2	NA	TRBJ2-3	TRBV7-9	CASSPGLAGARTDTQYF	TGTGCCAGCAGCCCGGGACTAGCGGGGGCCCGCACAGATACGCAGTATTTT
NA	NA	TRBJ1-5	TRBV6-6	CASTGRGGNSNQPQHF	TGTGCCAGCACAGGGAGGGGGGGAAATAGCAATCAGCCCCAGCATTTT
NA	NA	TRBJ1-1	TRBV6-1	CASSESVANTEAFF	TGTGCCAGCAGTGAATCGGTCGCGAACACTGAAGCTTTCTTT
NA	NA	TRBJ1-4	TRBV4-3	CASSQAVGREKLFF	TGCGCCAGCAGCCAAGCTGTAGGGAGGGAAAAACTGTTTTTT
NA	NA	TRBJ1-2	TRBV7-2	CASSPFFGVNYGYTF	TGTGCCAGCAGCCCCTTTTTTGGGGTAAACTATGGCTACACCTTC
TRBD1	NA	TRBJ1-1	TRBV27	CASSPRGRLETEAFF	TGTGCCAGCAGTCCCAGGGGGAGGTTAGAGACTGAAGCTTTCTTT
NA	NA	TRBJ1-3	TRBV4-1	CASSRGSGNTIYF	TGCGCCAGCAGCCGTGGGTCTGGAAACACCATATATTTT
NA	NA	TRBJ2-7	TRBV29-1	CSVVGRENSYEQYF	TGCAGCGTTGTTGGGCGGGAAAATTCCTACGAGCAGTACTTC
TRBD1	once	TRBJ2-2	TRBV5-4	CASSEYRGRTGELFF	TGTGCCAGCAGCGAATACAGGGGGCGTACCGGGGAGCTGTTTTTT
TRBD1	NA	TRBJ1-5	TRBV7-9	CASSLGDRKLNQPQHF	TGTGCCAGCAGCTTAGGGGACAGGAAACTCAATCAGCCCCAGCATTTT
NA	NA	TRBJ1-2	TRBV7-8	CASSLAPEDFGYTF	TGTGCCAGCAGCTTAGCCCCGGAAGACTTTGGCTACACCTTC
NA	NA	TRBJ1-1	TRBV11-3	CASSLGKTRGAEAFF	TGTGCCAGCAGCTTAGGGAAGACAAGGGGCGCTGAAGCTTTCTTT
TRBD2	NA	TRBJ2-1	TRBV12-5	CASGSSPTSGHNEQFF	TGTGCTAGTGGTTCTTCGCCGACTAGCGGCCACAATGAGCAGTTCTTC
NA	NA	TRBJ1-4	TRBV5-4	CASSHGQPYEKLFF	TGTGCCAGCAGCCATGGACAGCCGTATGAAAAACTGTTTTTT
NA	few	TRBJ1-6	TRBV4-3	CASSQDGSGSPLHF	TGCGCCAGCAGCCAAGATGGGTCGGGTTCACCCCTCCACTTT
NA	NA	TRBJ1-2	TRBV19	CASSKGRGYGYTF	TGTGCCAGTAGTAAGGGGCGCGGCTATGGCTACACCTTC
TRBD2	NA	TRBJ2-6	TRBV5-6	CASSHLLTSGTSGANVLTF	TGTGCCAGCAGCCACCTGTTGACTAGCGGGACCTCTGGGGCCAACGTCCTGACTTTC
NA	NA	TRBJ1-1	TRBV7-6	CASSPGGTEAFF	TGTGCCAGCAGCCCGGGGGGCACTGAAGCTTTCTTT
TRBD1	large	TRBJ2-1	TRBV9	CASSAQGAHYNEQFF	TGTGCCAGCAGTGCGCAGGGGGCTCACTACAATGAGCAGTTCTTC
NA	NA	TRBJ2-3	TRBV5-8	CASSLPDRTDTQYF	TGTGCCAGCAGCCTCCCAGATCGCACAGATACGCAGTATTTT
NA	NA	TRBJ2-7	TRBV27	CASSFHNAGHEQYF	TGTGCCAGCAGTTTCCACAACGCGGGCCACGAGCAGTACTTC
TRBD2	NA	TRBJ2-1	TRBV27	CASRGLRLAESSYNEQFF	TGTGCCAGCAGGGGGTTACGCCTAGCGGAGAGCTCCTACAATGAGCAGTTCTTC
NA	NA	TRBJ2-7	TRBV6-4	CASLDPPQGINYEQYF	TGTGCCAGCCTCGACCCCCCACAGGGAATTAACTACGAGCAGTACTTC
NA	NA	TRBJ2-2	TRBV7-2	CASSPRLGELFF	TGTGCCAGCAGCCCAAGACTCGGGGAGCTGTTTTTT
TRBD2	once	TRBJ2-3	TRBV4-3	CASSQEGKREWPDTQYF	TGCGCCAGCAGCCAAGAAGGGAAGCGGGAGTGGCCAGATACGCAGTATTTT
TRBD1	NA	TRBJ1-4	TRBV15	CATSSGQGSSEKLFF	TGTGCCACCAGCAGCGGACAGGGTTCCAGTGAAAAACTGTTTTTT
NA	NA	TRBJ2-1	TRBV23-1	CASSHPNNEQFF	TGCGCCAGCAGTCACCCTAACAATGAGCAGTTCTTC
NA	NA	TRBJ2-1	TRBV2	CASRTGLEQFF	TGTGCCAGCAGGACAGGATTGGAGCAGTTCTTC